This record looks at one T cell receptor beta chain sequence and its context. Its antigen is still unknown. One base away there is no much larger clone; base qualities are not given. From each donor, a single peripheral blood sample of approximately 120 mL on average was drawn into heparinised tubes. A BD FACSAria II was used to sort naive, central memory, regulatory and stem cell-like memory CD4+ T cells with a panel that included CD45RO, CCR7, CD25, CD127, CD95 and CD27. Every sorted population had a purity above 95%. PBMCs were isolated right away by Lymphoprep density gradient centrifugation and were stained directly, without culture. So that batch effects would be minimized, each experiment stained and sorted samples in pairs, pairing one healthy donor with one patient. The data were obtained in a study of beta chain features in type 1 diabetes (dated by TCRdb to 2017 to 2018). For context, the study as a whole: Mean age, gender distribution, total cell number and subset yield did not differ between patients and healthy donors. In the study, TCRB repertoires of sorted circulating CD4+ T cell subsets from recently diagnosed type 1 diabetes patients were compared with those of matched healthy donors. A total of over 95,000,000 sorted cells were examined across all samples, and RNA yield correlated strongly with the number of cells per subset. Regulatory and stem cell-like memory subsets were isolated from only 8 patients and about eight healthy donors, whereas naive and central memory subsets came from all 30 or so donors. Overall results and qualifications from the work: PCR might favor shorter templates, but patient and control samples were amplified and corrected together, so any skew would affect both groups equally. Because small numbers of individuals were included in the HLA sub-analyses, any influence of HLA type on TCRB rearrangement was left unresolved. At VDJ recombination sites, patients with type 1 diabetes made fewer insertions and deleted more nucleotides, a pattern implying thymic rearrangement abnormalities. In all four CD4+ subsets, TCRB CDR3 length was moderately but significantly shorter in type 1 diabetes patients. Because cDNA was sequenced instead of genomic DNA, highly expressing activated cells could be over-represented, though the groups showed no difference in activation or CD3 levels. Naive, central memory and regulatory TCRB repertoires appeared to be more alike among patients than among healthy donors.

The High Capacity cDNA Reverse Transcription Kit was used to reverse transcribe all of the isolated RNA, meaning that expressed TCRB transcripts were what got sequenced. Naive, central memory and regulatory T cell samples underwent deep immunoSEQ sequencing, averaging around 3.7 million total reads per sample. After sorted cells were lysed in RLT buffer, RNA was extracted with DNase-treated RNeasy Micro or Mini kits, with the choice depending on cell number. To prevent cross-contamination, every cell subset was processed on its own, while patient and healthy donor samples were processed together. The immunoSEQ multiplex PCR was used to amplify TCRB sequences from cDNA, yielding 87-bp fragments that span the CDR3 region. Sequencing of the amplicons was performed on the Illumina HiSeq platform. From the authors' description of their analysis: PCR bias was computationally corrected using synthetic template baselines, reads within Hamming distance 2 were collapsed, and singletons that could not be merged were discarded. Reads were aligned against IMGT to assign V, D and J genes, CDR3 length and insertions or deletions at six rearrangement sites. Within each subset, clonotype counts were normalized to the number of sorted cells before true diversity and Gini coefficients were calculated with the tcR R package. The overlap coefficient, calculated on TCRB nucleotide sequences, was used to quantify repertoire sharing. As a proxy for the pre-selection repertoire, out-of-frame TCRB sequences from naive cells were analyzed. TCRdb provides this immuneACCESS table in a form limited to in-frame rearrangements. Some clones are lacking; in checked studies, under half of them reflect an unresolved V gene, and why the rest are absent is not known. The V and J calls and clone size were taken over from that table, and D and trimming were inferred from the DNA. Here the sample has over 700,000 clones; roughly 16% occur a single time. The ten top clones hold 0.02% to 0.025% of the sample.

Via the germline V gene, CDR1 is KGHSH and CDR2 LQKENI. At the junction V is shortened by 1 base and J by 4 bases; bases outside the gene matches: 5. Including the terminal cysteine and phenylalanine, the CDR3 comprises 16 residues. Just CDR3 DNA is preserved here, 48 bases in frame from base 1. Sequenced material: naive CD4+ T cells from blood. The sample's cell subset or site, from its label and the paper: true naive CD4+ T cells. The receptor was isolated from a woman aged 18 to 35 in good health. This sequence uses TRBV18 and TRBJ2-1, and 9 junctional nucleotides match TRBD2. CDR3 reads: CASSPLGLAAYNEQFF. The nucleotide sequence is given as TGTGCCAGCTCACCACTGGGACTAGCAGCTTACAATGAGCAGTTCTTC.